This TCR beta chain was sequenced in a study of blood T cell repertoires in COVID-19. On the study more broadly: PBMCs, B-cell-depleted T cells, or T cells provided the cDNA or gDNA that made up the material.

The CDR3 is made up of 15 amino acids. V was pared by 4 bases and J by 3 bases, with 4 bases of the junction left unmatched. Germline values: CDR1 SNHLY, CDR2 FYNNEI. Original data processing: Using reference gene primer amplification, nucleated cell counts were estimated. Assay used: immunoSEQ multiplex PCR; TCRdb lists only in-frame clones, some missing. D and trimming were read from the DNA, whereas the V and J calls and clone size are those reported in that table. The sample includes about 280,000 clones, around 90% of them seen just once. The chain combines TRBV2 with TRBJ2-3; the match to TRBD1 covers 10 bases. The sequenced material came from peripheral blood. The TCR was taken from a man aged 18 to 30 with active or convalescent COVID-19. DNA for the CDR3: TGTGCCAGCAGTGGCCGGGACAGGGGAACAGATACGCAGTATTTT. It specifies CASSGRDRGTDTQYF.